This is a list of T cell receptor beta chains from one sample in a study of cytomegalovirus exposure and HLA in healthy donors. The assay was immunoSEQ multiplex PCR, and TCRdb's table has in-frame clones only and misses some. The profile shows under 150,000 clones, about 80% of them singletons. The specimen sequenced was PBMCs. Every receptor here comes from a man in his forties in good health and CMV-seropositive. CDR3s include the opening cysteine and the closing phenylalanine or tryptophan. Each record gives: clone size, V gene, D gene, J gene, CDR3 DNA, CDR3 protein. A D gene is named only where the DNA matches it firmly. Clone size is not always given. Where it is, it says once, few, many or a class for expanded clones.

>-|TRBV9|-|TRBJ2-1
TGTGCCAGCAGCGTAGGGAGAATACGCTCCTACAATGAGCAGTTCTTC
CASSVGRIRSYNEQFF
>-|TRBV4-3|-|TRBJ2-1
TGCGCCAGCAGCCAAGTCTCCGGTACTAGCCTAGCGAGTTACAATGAGCAGTTCTTC
CASSQVSGTSLASYNEQFF
>-|TRBV9|-|TRBJ2-1
TGTGCCAGCAGCCCCGACGGGGGCAATGAGCAGTTCTTC
CASSPDGGNEQFF
>-|TRBV30|-|TRBJ2-1
TGTGCCTGGAGTGAGCCGGGACTCTACAATGAGCAGTTCTTC
CAWSEPGLYNEQFF
>-|TRBV30|TRBD2|TRBJ2-7
TGTGCCTGGAGAGGTAGCGGGAGCTCCTACGAGCAGTACTTC
CAWRGSGSSYEQYF
>few|TRBV19|-|TRBJ1-3
TGTGCCAGTAGTATCTTTGGGCGGGCTGGAAACACCATATATTTT
CASSIFGRAGNTIYF
>-|TRBV4-3|-|TRBJ2-7
TGCGCCAGCAGCCAAGAGAACGGTCCGCTCTACGAGCAGTACTTC
CASSQENGPLYEQYF
>-|TRBV5-4|-|TRBJ2-4
TGTGCCAGCAGTTTTCAACTAGCCAAAAACATTCAGTACTTC
CASSFQLAKNIQYF
>-|TRBV2|-|TRBJ1-2
TGTGCCAGCAGTGGGGAGGGAAATTATGGCTACACCTTC
CASSGEGNYGYTF
>-|TRBV2|-|TRBJ1-2
TGTGCCAACGAGGGTTTAATTAACTATGGCTACACCTTC
CANEGLINYGYTF
>-|TRBV5-4|-|TRBJ2-2
TGTGCCAGCAGCCCTTGGGCGCCCAACACCGGGGAGCTGTTTTTT
CASSPWAPNTGELFF
>once|TRBV18|-|TRBJ1-2
TGTGCCAGCTCATCCACCCCAGGGCCTGGCTACACCTTC
CASSSTPGPGYTF
>-|TRBV28|-|TRBJ1-5
TGTGCCAGCAGTTTACCGCCTTGGGTGGCGGGTCAGCCCCAGCATTTT
CASSLPPWVAGQPQHF
>-|TRBV15|-|TRBJ1-4
TGTGCCACCAGCAGATCAGTCGGGGGTAATGAAAAACTGTTTTTT
CATSRSVGGNEKLFF
>once|TRBV6-1|-|TRBJ2-3
TGTGCCAGCAGTGACAGGGTCGGGACAGATACGCAGTATTTT
CASSDRVGTDTQYF
>once|TRBV28|-|TRBJ2-1
TGTGCCAGCACCCCGCCCGGCTCCTACAATGAGCAGTTCTTC
CASTPPGSYNEQFF
>once|TRBV7-9|-|TRBJ1-2
TGTTCCAGCAGCAGAGACAGGGGCTACACCTTC
CSSSRDRGYTF
>-|TRBV6-6|TRBD1|TRBJ1-1
TGTGCCAGCAGTCGACAGGGACGGGCTGAAGCTTTCTTT
CASSRQGRAEAFF
>-|TRBV7-8|-|TRBJ1-2
TGTGCCAGCAGCCCCTTCGAGAACTATGGCTACACCTTC
CASSPFENYGYTF
>-|TRBV11-2|-|TRBJ2-2
TGTGCCAGCAGCTTAGGTCAGGCGGGGACCGGGGAGCTGTTTTTT
CASSLGQAGTGELFF
>-|TRBV11-2|-|TRBJ2-3
TGTGCCAGCAGTGGGGGCGTAGCTAGCACAGATACGCAGTATTTT
CASSGGVASTDTQYF
>once|TRBV18|-|TRBJ2-7
TGTGCCAGCTCCACCCGGGACGAGCAGTACTTC
CASSTRDEQYF
>-|TRBV7-2|-|TRBJ2-1
TGTGCCAGCAGCCCGACCGGACAGAAGTACAATGAGCAGTTCTTC
CASSPTGQKYNEQFF
>-|TRBV6-6|-|TRBJ1-2
TGTGCCAGCACCACACCAGGGAGGGGGAACTATGGCTACACCTTC
CASTTPGRGNYGYTF
>-|TRBV4-1|-|TRBJ2-7
TGCGCCAGCAGCCACCGCTCCCTAGGACAGCTCTACGAGCAGTACTTC
CASSHRSLGQLYEQYF
>-|TRBV5-4|TRBD2|TRBJ2-3
TGTGCCAGCAGCCTACCTCCCGGCGGGAGAACAGATACGCAGTATTTT
CASSLPPGGRTDTQYF
>-|TRBV30|-|TRBJ1-1
TGTGCCTGGACTACAGGAATCATGAACACTGAAGCTTTCTTT
CAWTTGIMNTEAFF
>-|TRBV29-1|TRBD2|TRBJ2-7
TGCAGCGTTGTGGCTAGCGGAGACTACGAGCAGTACTTC
CSVVASGDYEQYF
>-|TRBV13|TRBD2|TRBJ2-3
TGTGCCAGCAGCACCACTAGCGAATTAACAGATACGCAGTATTTT
CASSTTSELTDTQYF
>-|TRBV4-1|TRBD2|TRBJ2-5
TGCGCCAGCAGCCTCCTAGCGGGGGGTCTATACCGGGAGACCCAGTACTTC
CASSLLAGGLYRETQYF
>-|TRBV7-2|-|TRBJ1-4
TGTGCCAGCAGCTTAGCAAGTCTCCGATTCGTCGGAAAACTGTTTTTT
CASSLASLRFVGKLFF
>-|TRBV5-1|TRBD2|TRBJ2-7
TGCGCCAGCAGGGTTAGCGGGGACACCTACGAGCAGTACTTC
CASRVSGDTYEQYF
>few|TRBV6-6|-|TRBJ1-1
TGTGCCAGCAGTACCTTTGAGGGAACTGAAGCTTTCTTT
CASSTFEGTEAFF
>-|TRBV19|-|TRBJ1-2
TGTGCCAGTAGTACCCCGGGAGGGGGTAACTATGGCTACACCTTC
CASSTPGGGNYGYTF
>-|TRBV10-3|TRBD2|TRBJ2-1
TGTGCCATCAGTCGGACCGGGACTAGCGGGAGGAATGAGCAGTTCTTC
CAISRTGTSGRNEQFF
>-|TRBV18|-|TRBJ1-1
TGTGCCAGCTCACTCGGGGGGGGCGAGGAAGCTTTCTTT
CASSLGGGEEAFF
>-|TRBV5-6|TRBD1|TRBJ1-5
TGTGCCAGCAGCGACAGGGGTCCATATAGCAATCAGCCCCAGCATTTT
CASSDRGPYSNQPQHF
>-|TRBV10-3|-|TRBJ2-7
TGTGCCATCAGTGAGTCATTCCGGGGGATCTACGAGCAGTACTTC
CAISESFRGIYEQYF
>-|TRBV5-6|TRBD2|TRBJ2-1
TGTGCCAGCAGCCCCGGGACTAGCGGGTTTAATGAGCAGTTCTTC
CASSPGTSGFNEQFF
>-|TRBV13|-|TRBJ2-5
TGTGCCAGCAGCTACCGCGACTTATACCTCCAAGAGACCCAGTACTTC
CASSYRDLYLQETQYF
>-|TRBV7-4|TRBD2|TRBJ2-1
TGTGCCAGCAGCCGACTAGCGGGATCGGTGAATGAGCAGTTCTTC
CASSRLAGSVNEQFF
>-|TRBV5-6|-|TRBJ1-3
TGTGCCAGCAGCTCAGCAGGGGTCGGCTCTGGAAACACCATATATTTT
CASSSAGVGSGNTIYF
>-|TRBV19|-|TRBJ1-1
TGTGCCAGTAGTATCCGCGTCGGGGGGGCGGGAACTGAAGCTTTCTTT
CASSIRVGGAGTEAFF
>-|TRBV9|-|TRBJ1-1
TGTGCCAGCAGCGTAAATCCCCAGAACACTGAAGCTTTCTTT
CASSVNPQNTEAFF
>-|TRBV11-2|TRBD1|TRBJ2-7
TGTGCCAGCAGCTTCAACAGGGGGTACGAGCAGTACTTC
CASSFNRGYEQYF
>-|TRBV28|TRBD1|TRBJ1-5
TGTGCCAGCAGTTGGACAGGAAGGAGCAAGCGCAAGCCCCAGCATTTT
CASSWTGRSKRKPQHF
>-|TRBV10-1|TRBD1|TRBJ2-7
TGCGCCAGCAGTGATTTCGCCGGGACAGGCTCCTACGAGCAGTACTTC
CASSDFAGTGSYEQYF